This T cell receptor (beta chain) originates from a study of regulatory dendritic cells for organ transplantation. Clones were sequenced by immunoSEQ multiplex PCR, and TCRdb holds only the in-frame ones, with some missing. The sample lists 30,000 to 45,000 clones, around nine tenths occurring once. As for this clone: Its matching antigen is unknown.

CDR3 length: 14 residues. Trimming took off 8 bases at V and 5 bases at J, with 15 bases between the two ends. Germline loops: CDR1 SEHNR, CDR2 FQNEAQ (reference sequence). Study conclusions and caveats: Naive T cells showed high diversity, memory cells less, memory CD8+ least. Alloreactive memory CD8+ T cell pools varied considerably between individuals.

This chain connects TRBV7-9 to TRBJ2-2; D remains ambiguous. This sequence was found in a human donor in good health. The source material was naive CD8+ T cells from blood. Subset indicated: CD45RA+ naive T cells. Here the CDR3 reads CASPQLIWTGELFF. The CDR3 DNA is TGTGCCAGCCCCCAACTAATCTGGACCGGGGAGCTGTTTTTT. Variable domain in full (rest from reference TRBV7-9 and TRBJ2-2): DTGVSQNPRHKITKRGQNVTFRCDPISEHNRLYWYRQTLGQGPEFLTYFQNEAQLEKSRLLSDRFSAERPKGSFSTLEIQRTEQGDSAMYLCASPQLIWTGELFFGEGSRLTVL.